This entry lists 18 T cell receptor beta chains sequenced from one sample in a study of monozygotic twins with inflammatory bowel disease. No DNA is given; TCRdb re-called the 5' RACE reads and lists each CDR3 protein once. The sample has about 85,000 distinct CDR3 sequences, and its top ten clones hold about 7.4%. The sequenced sample consisted of blood. The receptors shown here come from a human donor with ulcerative colitis or Crohn's disease, or a healthy co-twin of an affected twin (not recorded which).

This rearrangement joins TRBV6-5 to TRBJ2-3. Germline assignment: CDR1 MNHEY and CDR2 SVGAGI. The CDR3 is 16 residues long. CDR3 sequence reads: CASSYFKLSSTDTQYF.

V and J are TRBV10-3 and TRBJ2-1; the D call from TCRdb, TRBD1, cannot be confirmed without DNA. The CDR3 runs to 14 residues. The germline V gene encodes CDR1 ENHRY and CDR2 SYGVKD. The CDR3 protein is CAISDPLGGGAKFF.

The rearrangement links TRBV20-1 to TRBJ1-4. This CDR3 is built from 14 residues. Germline CDR1 reads DFQATT; CDR2 reads SNEGSKA (reference sequence). The CDR3 reads CSARDRQAKEKLFF.

The CDR3 loop reads CASSLSWRAPNEKLFF. This rearrangement joins TRBV5-1 to TRBJ1-4. CDR1 and CDR2 from the germline V gene are SGHRS and YFSETQ. The length of the CDR3 is 16 residues. Full variable domain (rest looked up from reference TRBV5-1 and TRBJ1-4): KAGVTQTPRYLIKTRGQQVTLSCSPISGHRSVSWYQQTPGQGLQFLFEYFSETQRNKGNFPGRFSGRQFSNSRSEMNVSTLELGDSALYLCASSLSWRAPNEKLFFGSGTQLSVL.

The chain links TRBV5-1 to TRBJ1-4. Germline assignment: CDR1 SGHRS and CDR2 YFSETQ. The CDR3 has 17 amino acids. The CDR3 loop reads CAGSCRGTPRRGEKLFF.

The chain links TRBV3-1 to TRBJ2-3. Germline assignment: CDR1 LGHDT and CDR2 YNNKEL (reference sequence). The CDR3 sequence is 11 residues long. CDR3 residues: CASSQTDTQYF.

The chain combines TRBV25-1 with TRBJ2-7; the TRBD1 assignment by TCRdb is unverifiable without DNA. CDR1 and CDR2 from the germline V gene are MGHDK and SYGVNS. The CDR3 has 13 amino acids. This CDR3 is CASSGTQGGEQYF.

The chain couples TRBV20-1 to TRBJ2-7; TCRdb lists TRBD1, though no DNA is available to test this call. This CDR3 is 15 amino acids long. Germline V gives CDR1 DFQATT, CDR2 SNEGSKA (reference sequence). This CDR3 is CSARFLGTGGHEQYF.

This chain uses TRBV7-2 with TRBJ2-1; no DNA is available, so the TRBD2 call from TCRdb remains unchecked. CDR1 and CDR2 from the germline V gene are SGHTA and FQGNSA. The CDR3 spans 16 residues. CDR3: CASSGRAGEGGNEQFF. Looking up the rest from reference TRBV7-2 and TRBJ2-1 gives the full variable domain: GAGVSQSPSNKVTEKGKDVELRCDPISGHTALYWYRQSLGQGLEFLIYFQGNSAPDKSGLPSDRFSAERTGGSVSTLTIQRTQQEDSAVYLCASSGRAGEGGNEQFFGPGTRLTVL.

The J gene is TRBJ2-3, the V gene TRBV29-1. Germline loops: CDR1 SQVTM, CDR2 ANQGSEA. The CDR3 is 12 amino acids. CDR3 residues: CSVSGTADTQYF.

The chain carries TRBV20-1 and TRBJ2-5; TCRdb's D gene call, TRBD2, goes unchecked for lack of DNA. The germline V gene encodes CDR1 DFQATT and CDR2 SNEGSKA (reference sequence). The CDR3 covers 16 residues. CDR3 amino acids: CSARRLAGAAAETQYF.

The J gene is TRBJ2-7, the V gene TRBV29-1; TCRdb returns TRBD1, unconfirmable since there is no DNA. This CDR3 has 13 residues. Germline CDR1 SQVTM, CDR2 ANQGSEA. This CDR3 is CSVEGQGRGEQYF.

This chain connects TRBV19 to TRBJ1-5; TCRdb reports TRBD1, a call that lacks DNA to check it against. Germline CDR1 is LNHDA and CDR2 is SQIVND (reference sequence). This CDR3 has 13 amino acids. CDR3 in amino acids: CASKNRVTQPQHF. The full variable domain, completed using reference TRBV19 and TRBJ1-5, is DGGITQSPKYLFRKEGQNVTLSCEQNLNHDAMYWYRQDPGQGLRLIYYSQIVNDFQKGDIAEGYSVSREKKESFPLTVTSAQKNPTAFYLCASKNRVTQPQHFGDGTRLSIL.

The genes are TRBV20-1 and TRBJ2-1; absent DNA, TCRdb's TRBD2 call cannot be checked. This CDR3 is built from 15 residues. The germline gives CDR1 DFQATT, CDR2 SNEGSKA (reference sequence). This CDR3 is CSAPMEGFSYNEQFF.

The chain couples TRBV14 to TRBJ1-1. Germline V CDR1 and CDR2: SGHDN, FVKESK. The CDR3 totals 14 residues. This chain's CDR3 is CASSHQGGVPEAFF.

This chain joins TRBV12-3 or TRBV12-4 and TRBJ1-3; TCRdb lists TRBD1, though no DNA is available to test this call. The CDR3 sequence is 17 residues long. CDR3 sequence reads: CASSLVLGAESGNTIYF.

The rearrangement uses TRBV7-9 and TRBJ1-2. Per germline, CDR1 SEHNR and CDR2 FQNEAQ (reference sequence). The CDR3 consists of 17 residues. CDR3 sequence reads: CASSSTPPGLSNYGYTF. Full variable domain (outside the CDR3, taken from reference TRBV7-9 and TRBJ1-2): DTGVSQNPRHKITKRGQNVTFRCDPISEHNRLYWYRQTLGQGPEFLTYFQNEAQLEKSRLLSDRFSAERPKGSFSTLEIQRTEQGDSAMYLCASSSTPPGLSNYGYTFGSGTRLTVV.

This chain uses TRBV18 with TRBJ2-1; the TCRdb call, TRBD1, lacks DNA for checking. The CDR3 length is 16 residues. The germline CDR1 and CDR2 sequences are KGHSH and LQKENI. This CDR3 reads CASSPLAPVGYNEQFF. The whole variable domain, filled in from reference TRBV18 and TRBJ2-1, reads NAGVMQNPRHLVRRRGQEARLRCSPMKGHSHVYWYRQLPEEGLKFMVYLQKENIIDESGMPKERFSAEFPKEGPSILRIQQVVRGDSAAYFCASSPLAPVGYNEQFFGPGTRLTVL.